This T cell receptor (beta chain) was sequenced during a study of immune evolution from preneoplasia to lung adenocarcinoma. Looking at the study overall: HLA loss of heterozygosity: approximately 7.5% AIS, over 12% MIA, approximately 31% ADC, none AAH. Study-wide points: Later-stage lesions seemingly showed higher T cell density and diversity than normal lung.

V was cut by 6 bases and J by 3 bases, with 11 bases left in between. CDR1 and CDR2 from the germline V gene are KGHSH and LQKENI. The CDR3 consists of 13 residues. Comment on this clone: The antigen is unknown.

H&E slides confirmed each diagnosis, reviewed by two pathologists independently. After pathologic assessment, macro-dissection selected premalignant or tumor cells for extraction. Assay: immunoSEQ multiplex PCR; the TCRdb copy retains only in-frame clones and omits some. The sample yields 9,600 or so clones, 77% seen once. The TCR comes from a person aged 55-80 years with lung adenocarcinoma. The chain employs TRBV18 and TRBJ1-1; TRBD1 might be the D (5 bases). The source material was FFPE lung adenocarcinoma in situ tissue. The CDR3 is CASSAGRDTEAFF. Here the CDR3 DNA reads TGTGCCAGCTCGGCGGGGCGGGACACTGAAGCTTTCTTT.